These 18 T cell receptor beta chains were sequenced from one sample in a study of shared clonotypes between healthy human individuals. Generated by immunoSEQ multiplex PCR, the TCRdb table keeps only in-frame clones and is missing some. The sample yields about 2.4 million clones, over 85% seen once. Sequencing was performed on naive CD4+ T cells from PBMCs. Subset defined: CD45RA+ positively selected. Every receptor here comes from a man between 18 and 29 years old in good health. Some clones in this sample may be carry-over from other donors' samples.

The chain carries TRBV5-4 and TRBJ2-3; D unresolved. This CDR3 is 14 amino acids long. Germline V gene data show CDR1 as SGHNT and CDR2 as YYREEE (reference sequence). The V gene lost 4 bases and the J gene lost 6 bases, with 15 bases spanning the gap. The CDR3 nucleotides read TGTGCCAGCAGCCAACAAGAAGGCGCCGATACGCAGTATTTT. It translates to CASSQQEGADTQYF. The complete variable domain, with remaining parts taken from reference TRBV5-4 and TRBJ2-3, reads ETGVTQSPTHLIKTRGQQVTLRCSSQSGHNTVSWYQQALGQGPQFIFQYYREEENGRGNFPPRFSGLQFPNYSSELNVNALELDDSALYLCASSQQEGADTQYFGPGTRLTVL.

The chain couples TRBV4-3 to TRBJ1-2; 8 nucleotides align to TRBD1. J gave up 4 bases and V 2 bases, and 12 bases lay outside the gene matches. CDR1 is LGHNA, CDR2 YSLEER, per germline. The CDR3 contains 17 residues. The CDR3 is CASSQREAGGAGYGYTF. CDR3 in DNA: TGCGCCAGCAGCCAAAGGGAGGCAGGGGGCGCCGGCTATGGCTACACCTTC.

CDR3 sequence reads: CASRVQGTDTQYF. The CDR3 nucleotides read TGTGCCAGCAGGGTACAGGGTACAGATACGCAGTATTTT. The chain carries TRBV6-1 and TRBJ2-3, with D perhaps TRBD1 (6 bases). The V gene's germline CDR1 is MNHNS and CDR2 SASEGT. The CDR3 has 13 residues. Deletions cut 6 bases from V and 3 bases from J, with 10 bases between.

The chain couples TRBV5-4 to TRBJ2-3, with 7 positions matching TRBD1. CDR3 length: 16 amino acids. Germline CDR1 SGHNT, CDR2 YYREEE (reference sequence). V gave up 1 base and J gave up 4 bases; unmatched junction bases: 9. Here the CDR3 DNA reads TGTGCCAGCAGCTTGAGGTCCAGGGGGTACGCAGATACGCAGTATTTT. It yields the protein CASSLRSRGYADTQYF.

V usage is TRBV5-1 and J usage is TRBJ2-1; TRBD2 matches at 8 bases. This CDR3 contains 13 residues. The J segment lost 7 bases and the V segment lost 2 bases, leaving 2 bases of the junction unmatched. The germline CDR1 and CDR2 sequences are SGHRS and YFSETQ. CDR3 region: CASSFGRANEQFF. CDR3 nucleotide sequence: TGCGCCAGCAGCTTCGGGAGGGCGAATGAGCAGTTCTTC.

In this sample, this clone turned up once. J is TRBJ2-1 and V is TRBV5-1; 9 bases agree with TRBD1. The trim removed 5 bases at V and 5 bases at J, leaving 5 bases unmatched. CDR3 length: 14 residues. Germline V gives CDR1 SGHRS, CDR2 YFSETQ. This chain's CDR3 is CASRLWTGDNEQFF. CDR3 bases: TGCGCCAGCAGACTCTGGACAGGGGACAATGAGCAGTTCTTC.

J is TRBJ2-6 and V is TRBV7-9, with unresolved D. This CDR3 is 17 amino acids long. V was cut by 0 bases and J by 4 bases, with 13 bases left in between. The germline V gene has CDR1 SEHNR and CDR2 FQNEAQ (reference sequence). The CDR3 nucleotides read TGTGCCAGCAGCTTAGCGACTGAAACCATCGGGGCCAACGTCCTGACTTTC. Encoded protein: CASSLATETIGANVLTF.

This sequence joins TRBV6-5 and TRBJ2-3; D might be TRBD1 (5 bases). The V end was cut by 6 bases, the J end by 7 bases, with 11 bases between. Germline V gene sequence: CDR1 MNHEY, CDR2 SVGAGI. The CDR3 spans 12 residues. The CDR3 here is CASRAGPNTQYF. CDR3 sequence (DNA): TGTGCCAGCAGGGCAGGGCCAAATACGCAGTATTTT.

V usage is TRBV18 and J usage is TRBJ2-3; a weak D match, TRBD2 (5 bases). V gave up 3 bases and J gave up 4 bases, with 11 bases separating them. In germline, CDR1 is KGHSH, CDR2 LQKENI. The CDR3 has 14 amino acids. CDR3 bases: TGTGCCAGCTCACCGGGAAGCGGCCCAGATACGCAGTATTTT. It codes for CASSPGSGPDTQYF. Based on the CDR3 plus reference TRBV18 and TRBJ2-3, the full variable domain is NAGVMQNPRHLVRRRGQEARLRCSPMKGHSHVYWYRQLPEEGLKFMVYLQKENIIDESGMPKERFSAEFPKEGPSILRIQQVVRGDSAAYFCASSPGSGPDTQYFGPGTRLTVL.

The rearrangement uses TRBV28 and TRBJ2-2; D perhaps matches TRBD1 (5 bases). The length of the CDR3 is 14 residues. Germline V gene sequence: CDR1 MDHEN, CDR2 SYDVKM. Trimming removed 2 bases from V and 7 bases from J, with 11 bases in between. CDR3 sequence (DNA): TGTGCCAGCAGTTTAACGGCAGGGCGCGGGGAGCTGTTTTTT. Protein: CASSLTAGRGELFF.

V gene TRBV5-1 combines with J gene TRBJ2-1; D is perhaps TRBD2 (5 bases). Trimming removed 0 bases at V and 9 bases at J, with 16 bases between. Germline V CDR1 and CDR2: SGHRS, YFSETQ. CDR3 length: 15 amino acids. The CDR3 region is CASSLELTGTGEQFF. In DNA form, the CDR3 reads TGCGCCAGCAGCTTGGAGCTTACGGGAACGGGTGAGCAGTTCTTC. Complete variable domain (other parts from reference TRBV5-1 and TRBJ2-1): KAGVTQTPRYLIKTRGQQVTLSCSPISGHRSVSWYQQTPGQGLQFLFEYFSETQRNKGNFPGRFSGRQFSNSRSEMNVSTLELGDSALYLCASSLELTGTGEQFFGPGTRLTVL.

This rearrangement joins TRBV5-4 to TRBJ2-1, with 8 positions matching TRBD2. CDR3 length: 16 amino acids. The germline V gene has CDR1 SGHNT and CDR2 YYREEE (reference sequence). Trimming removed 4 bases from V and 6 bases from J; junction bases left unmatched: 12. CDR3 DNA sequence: TGTGCCAGCAGCATGGGGGGGATAGCGGGACTCAATGAGCAGTTCTTC. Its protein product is CASSMGGIAGLNEQFF.

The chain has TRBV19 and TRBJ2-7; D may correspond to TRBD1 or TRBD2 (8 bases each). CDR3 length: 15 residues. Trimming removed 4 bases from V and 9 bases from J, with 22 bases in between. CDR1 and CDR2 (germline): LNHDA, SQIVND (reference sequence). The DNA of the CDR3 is TGTGCCAGTAGTAAGGCGGGAGGAGTGGACAGGGTGCAGTACTTC. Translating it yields CASSKAGGVDRVQYF.

The CDR3 nucleotides read TGTGCCAGCAGAATAGAGGGGGAGAGTGAAGCTTTCTTT. Translating gives CASRIEGESEAFF. The chain links TRBV2 to TRBJ1-1; possibly TRBD1 for D (6 bases). The CDR3 runs 13 residues. The germline V gene has CDR1 SNHLY and CDR2 FYNNEI. The germline V and J ends were trimmed by 6 bases and 7 bases, with 15 bases remaining between them.

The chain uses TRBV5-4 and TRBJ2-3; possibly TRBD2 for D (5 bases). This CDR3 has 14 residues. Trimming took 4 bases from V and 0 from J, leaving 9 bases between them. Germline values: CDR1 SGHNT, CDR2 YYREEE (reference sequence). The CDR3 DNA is TGTGCCAGCAGCAGGGAGCGGAGCACAGATACGCAGTATTTT. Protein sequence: CASSRERSTDTQYF. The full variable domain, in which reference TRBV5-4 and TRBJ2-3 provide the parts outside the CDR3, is ETGVTQSPTHLIKTRGQQVTLRCSSQSGHNTVSWYQQALGQGPQFIFQYYREEENGRGNFPPRFSGLQFPNYSSELNVNALELDDSALYLCASSRERSTDTQYFGPGTRLTVL.

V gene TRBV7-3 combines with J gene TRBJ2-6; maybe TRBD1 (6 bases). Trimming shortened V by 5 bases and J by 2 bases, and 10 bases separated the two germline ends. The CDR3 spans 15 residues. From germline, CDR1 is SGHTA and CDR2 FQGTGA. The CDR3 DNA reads TGTGCCAGCAGCCAAGGGGGTACTGGGGCCAACGTCCTGACTTTC. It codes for CASSQGGTGANVLTF.

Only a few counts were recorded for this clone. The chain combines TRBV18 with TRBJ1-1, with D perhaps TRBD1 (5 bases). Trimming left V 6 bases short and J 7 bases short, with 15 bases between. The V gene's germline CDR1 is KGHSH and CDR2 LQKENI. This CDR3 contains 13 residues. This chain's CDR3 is CASSGAGVREAFF. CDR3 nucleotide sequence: TGTGCCAGCTCCGGGGCGGGGGTCCGTGAAGCTTTCTTT.

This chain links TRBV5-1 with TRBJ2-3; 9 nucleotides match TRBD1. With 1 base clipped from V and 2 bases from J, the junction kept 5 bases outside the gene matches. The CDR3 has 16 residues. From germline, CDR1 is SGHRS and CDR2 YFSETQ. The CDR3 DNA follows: TGCGCCAGCAGCTTGACCGGGACAGGGATCACAGATACGCAGTATTTT. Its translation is CASSLTGTGITDTQYF.